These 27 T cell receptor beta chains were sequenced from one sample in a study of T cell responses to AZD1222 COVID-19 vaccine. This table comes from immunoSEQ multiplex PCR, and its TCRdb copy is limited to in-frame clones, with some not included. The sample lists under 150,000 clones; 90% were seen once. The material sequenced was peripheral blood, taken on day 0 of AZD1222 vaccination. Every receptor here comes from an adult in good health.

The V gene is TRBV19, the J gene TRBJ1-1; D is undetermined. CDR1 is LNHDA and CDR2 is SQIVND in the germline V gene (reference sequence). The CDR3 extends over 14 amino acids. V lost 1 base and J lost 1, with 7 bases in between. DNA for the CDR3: TGTGCCAGTAGTATAGTCGGCAGGAACACTGAAGCTTTCTTT. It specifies CASSIVGRNTEAFF.

Here the CDR3 reads CASSRDGYTF. Written as DNA, the CDR3 is TGTGCCAGCAGCAGAGATGGCTACACCTTC. J is TRBJ1-2 and V is TRBV21-1. TRBV21-1 corresponds to a pseudogene. The CDR3 spans 10 residues.

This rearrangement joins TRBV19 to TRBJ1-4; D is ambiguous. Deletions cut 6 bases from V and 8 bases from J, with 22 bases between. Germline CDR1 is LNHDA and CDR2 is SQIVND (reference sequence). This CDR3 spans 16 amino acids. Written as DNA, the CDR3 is TGTGCCAGTAGCAGAGACTCCTCCTATTACGAGGAAAAACTGTTTTTT. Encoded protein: CASSRDSSYYEEKLFF.

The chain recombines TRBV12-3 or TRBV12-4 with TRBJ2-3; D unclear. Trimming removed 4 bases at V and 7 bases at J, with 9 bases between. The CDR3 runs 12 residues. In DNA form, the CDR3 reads TGTGCCAGCAGTTCAATGCCGAATACGCAGTATTTT. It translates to CASSSMPNTQYF.

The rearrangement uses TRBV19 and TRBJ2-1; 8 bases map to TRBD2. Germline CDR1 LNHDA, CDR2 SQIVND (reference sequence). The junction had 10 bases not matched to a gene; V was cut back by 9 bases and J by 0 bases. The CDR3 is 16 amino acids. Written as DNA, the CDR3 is TGTGCCAGCAGAGGACTAGCCAAGAGCTCCTACAATGAGCAGTTCTTC. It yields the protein CASRGLAKSSYNEQFF.

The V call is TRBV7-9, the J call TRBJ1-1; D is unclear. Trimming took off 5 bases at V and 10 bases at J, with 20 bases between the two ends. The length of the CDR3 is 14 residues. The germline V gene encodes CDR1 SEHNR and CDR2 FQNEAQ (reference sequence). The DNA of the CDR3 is TGTGCCAGCAGCCCCCAGACACTTCAGAGACCAGCTTTCTTT. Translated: CASSPQTLQRPAFF.

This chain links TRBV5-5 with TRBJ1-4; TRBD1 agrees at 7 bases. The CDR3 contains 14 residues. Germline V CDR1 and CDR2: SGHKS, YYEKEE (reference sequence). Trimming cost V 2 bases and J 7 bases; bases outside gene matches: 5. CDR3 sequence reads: CASSFQGGFEKLFF. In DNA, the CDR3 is TGTGCCAGCAGCTTTCAAGGGGGCTTTGAAAAACTGTTTTTT.

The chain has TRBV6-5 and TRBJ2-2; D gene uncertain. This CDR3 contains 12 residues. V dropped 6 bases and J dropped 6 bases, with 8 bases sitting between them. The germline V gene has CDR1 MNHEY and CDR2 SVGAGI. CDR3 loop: CASSFGAGELFF. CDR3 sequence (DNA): TGTGCCAGCAGCTTTGGCGCCGGGGAGCTGTTTTTT.

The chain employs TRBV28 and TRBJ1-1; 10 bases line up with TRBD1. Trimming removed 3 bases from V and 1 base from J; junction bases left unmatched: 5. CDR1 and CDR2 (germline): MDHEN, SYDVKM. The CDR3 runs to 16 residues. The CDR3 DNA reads TGTGCCAGCAGTTTGGACAGGGGGTGGGGGAACACTGAAGCTTTCTTT. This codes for CASSLDRGWGNTEAFF.

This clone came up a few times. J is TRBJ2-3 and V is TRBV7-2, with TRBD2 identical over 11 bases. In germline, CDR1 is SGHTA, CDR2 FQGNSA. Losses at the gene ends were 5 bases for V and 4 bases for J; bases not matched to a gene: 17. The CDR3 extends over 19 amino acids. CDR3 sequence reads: CASSPRKSLAGGPADTQYF. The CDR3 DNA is TGTGCCAGCAGCCCGCGAAAAAGTTTAGCGGGGGGGCCAGCAGATACGCAGTATTTT.

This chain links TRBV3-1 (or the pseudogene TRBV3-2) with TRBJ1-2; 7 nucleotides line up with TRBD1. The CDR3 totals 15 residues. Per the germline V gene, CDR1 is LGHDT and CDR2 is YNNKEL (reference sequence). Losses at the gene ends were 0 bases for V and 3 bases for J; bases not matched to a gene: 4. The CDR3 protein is CASSQEQGRYYGYTF. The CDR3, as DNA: TGTGCCAGCAGCCAAGAACAGGGGCGCTACTATGGCTACACCTTC.

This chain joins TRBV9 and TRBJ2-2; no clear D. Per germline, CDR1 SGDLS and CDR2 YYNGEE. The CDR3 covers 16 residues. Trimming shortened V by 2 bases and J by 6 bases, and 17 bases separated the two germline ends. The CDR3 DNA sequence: TGTGCCAGCAGCGTTGACCCCAATCCCGATCCCGGGGAGCTGTTTTTT. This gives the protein CASSVDPNPDPGELFF.

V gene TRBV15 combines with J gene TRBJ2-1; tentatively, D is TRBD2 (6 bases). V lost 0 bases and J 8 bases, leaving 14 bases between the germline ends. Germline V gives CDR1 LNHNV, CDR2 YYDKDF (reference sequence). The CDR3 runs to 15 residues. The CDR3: CATSRERGSWDEQFF. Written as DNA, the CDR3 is TGTGCCACCAGCAGAGAACGGGGGAGTTGGGATGAGCAGTTCTTC.

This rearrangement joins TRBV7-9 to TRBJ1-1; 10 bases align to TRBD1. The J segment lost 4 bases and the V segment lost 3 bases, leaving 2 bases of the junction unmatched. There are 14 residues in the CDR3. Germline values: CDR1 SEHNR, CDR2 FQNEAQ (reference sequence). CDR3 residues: CASSLTGGGTEAFF. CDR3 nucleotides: TGTGCCAGCAGCTTGACAGGGGGCGGCACTGAAGCTTTCTTT.

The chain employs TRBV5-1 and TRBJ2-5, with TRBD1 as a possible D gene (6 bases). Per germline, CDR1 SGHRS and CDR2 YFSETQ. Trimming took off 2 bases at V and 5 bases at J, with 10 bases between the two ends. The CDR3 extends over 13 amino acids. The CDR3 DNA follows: TGCGCCAGCAGCTTTGGACAGTTTGAGACCCAGTACTTC. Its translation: CASSFGQFETQYF.

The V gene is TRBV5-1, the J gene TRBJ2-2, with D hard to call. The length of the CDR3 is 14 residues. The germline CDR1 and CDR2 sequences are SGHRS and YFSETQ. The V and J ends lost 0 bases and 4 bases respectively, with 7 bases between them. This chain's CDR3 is CASSLAIRTGELFF. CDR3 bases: TGCGCCAGCAGCTTGGCGATCCGCACCGGGGAGCTGTTTTTT. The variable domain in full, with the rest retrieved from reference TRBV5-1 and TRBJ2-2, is KAGVTQTPRYLIKTRGQQVTLSCSPISGHRSVSWYQQTPGQGLQFLFEYFSETQRNKGNFPGRFSGRQFSNSRSEMNVSTLELGDSALYLCASSLAIRTGELFFGEGSRLTVL.

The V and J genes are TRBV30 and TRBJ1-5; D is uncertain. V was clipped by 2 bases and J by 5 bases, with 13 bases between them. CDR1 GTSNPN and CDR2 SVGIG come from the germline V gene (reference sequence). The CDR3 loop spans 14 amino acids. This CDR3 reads CAWSLRQHDQPQHF. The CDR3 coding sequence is TGTGCCTGGAGTTTAAGACAACACGATCAGCCCCAGCATTTT.

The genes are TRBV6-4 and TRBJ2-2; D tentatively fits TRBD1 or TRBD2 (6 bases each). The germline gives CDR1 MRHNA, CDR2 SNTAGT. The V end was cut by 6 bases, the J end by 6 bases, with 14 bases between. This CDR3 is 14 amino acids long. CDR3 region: CASRASRGAGELFF. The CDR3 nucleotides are TGTGCCAGCAGGGCCTCTAGGGGGGCCGGGGAGCTGTTTTTT.

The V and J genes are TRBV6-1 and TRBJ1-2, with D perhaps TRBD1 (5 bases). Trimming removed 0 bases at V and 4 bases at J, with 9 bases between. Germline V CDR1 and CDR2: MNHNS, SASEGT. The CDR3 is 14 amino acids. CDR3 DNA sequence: TGTGCCAGCAGTGAAGCTGAAGGGGTCTATGGCTACACCTTC. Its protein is CASSEAEGVYGYTF.

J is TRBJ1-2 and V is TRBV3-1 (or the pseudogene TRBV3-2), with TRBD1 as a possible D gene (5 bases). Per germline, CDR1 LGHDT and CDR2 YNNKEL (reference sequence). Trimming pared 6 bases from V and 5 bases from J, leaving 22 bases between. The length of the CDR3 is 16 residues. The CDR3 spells CASSPGGAGPRYGYTF. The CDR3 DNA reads TGTGCCAGCAGTCCGGGAGGGGCAGGCCCGCGATATGGCTACACCTTC.

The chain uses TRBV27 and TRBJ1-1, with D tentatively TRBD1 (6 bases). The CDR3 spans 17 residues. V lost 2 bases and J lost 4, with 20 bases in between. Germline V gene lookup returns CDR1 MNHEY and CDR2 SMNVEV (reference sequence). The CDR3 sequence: CASSLDSQGYRATEAFF. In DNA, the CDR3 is TGTGCCAGCAGTTTAGACTCGCAGGGGTATAGGGCCACTGAAGCTTTCTTT.

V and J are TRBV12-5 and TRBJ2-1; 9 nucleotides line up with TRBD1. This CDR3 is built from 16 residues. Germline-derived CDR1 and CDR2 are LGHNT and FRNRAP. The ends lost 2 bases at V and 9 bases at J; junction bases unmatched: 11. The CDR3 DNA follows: TGTGCTAGTGGTTTGTTTTGGGGACAGGGTGATGGTGAGCAGTTCTTC. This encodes CASGLFWGQGDGEQFF. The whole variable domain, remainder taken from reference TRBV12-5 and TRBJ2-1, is DARVTQTPRHKVTEMGQEVTMRCQPILGHNTVFWYRQTMMQGLELLAYFRNRAPLDDSGMPKDRFSAEMPDATLATLKIQPSEPRDSAVYFCASGLFWGQGDGEQFFGPGTRLTVL.

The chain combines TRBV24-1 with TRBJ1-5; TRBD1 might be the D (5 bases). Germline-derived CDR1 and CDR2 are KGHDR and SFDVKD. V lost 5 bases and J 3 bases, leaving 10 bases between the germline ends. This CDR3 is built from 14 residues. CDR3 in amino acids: CATSVGGVNQPQHF. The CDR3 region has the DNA TGTGCCACCAGTGTTGGGGGGGTCAATCAGCCCCAGCATTTT.

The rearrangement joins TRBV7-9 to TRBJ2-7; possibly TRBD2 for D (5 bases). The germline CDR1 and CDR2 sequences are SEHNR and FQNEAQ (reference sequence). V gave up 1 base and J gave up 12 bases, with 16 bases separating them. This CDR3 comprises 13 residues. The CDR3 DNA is TGTGCCAGCAGCTTAGGTATCCAGGAAGGAGGGTACTTC. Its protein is CASSLGIQEGGYF.

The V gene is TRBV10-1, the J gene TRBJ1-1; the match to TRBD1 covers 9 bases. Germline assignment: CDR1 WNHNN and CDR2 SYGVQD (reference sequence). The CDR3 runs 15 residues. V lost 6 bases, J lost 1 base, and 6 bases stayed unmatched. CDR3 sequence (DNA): TGCGCCAGCAGCGCACCGGGACAGGGGAACACTGAAGCTTTCTTT. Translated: CASSAPGQGNTEAFF.

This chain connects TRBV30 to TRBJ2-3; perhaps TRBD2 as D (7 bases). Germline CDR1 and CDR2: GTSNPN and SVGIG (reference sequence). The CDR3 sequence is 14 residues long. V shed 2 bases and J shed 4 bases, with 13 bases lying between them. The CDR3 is CAWSWWGGADTQYF. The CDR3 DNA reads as TGTGCCTGGAGTTGGTGGGGGGGCGCAGATACGCAGTATTTT. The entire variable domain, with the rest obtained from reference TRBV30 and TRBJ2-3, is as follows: SQTIHQWPATLVQPVGSPLSLECTVEGTSNPNLYWYRQAAGRGLQLLFYSVGIGQISSEVPQNLSASRPQDRQFILSSKKLLLSDSGFYLCAWSWWGGADTQYFGPGTRLTVL.

The CDR3 nucleotides read TGTGCCAGCAATCCCAAGCGATTCGGGAGCGATGAGCAGTTCTTC. Translating gives CASNPKRFGSDEQFF. The rearrangement joins TRBV6-6 to TRBJ2-1, with D perhaps TRBD2 (6 bases). V lost 7 bases, J lost 8 bases, and 21 bases lay in between. Germline lookup yields CDR1 MNHNY and CDR2 SVGAGI (reference sequence). This CDR3 spans 15 amino acids.